A selection of T cell receptor beta chains follows, all from one sample in a study of blood T cell repertoires in COVID-19. Sequencing was performed with immunoSEQ multiplex PCR; in TCRdb, only in-frame clones are kept and a portion is missing. Of 150,000 to 200,000 clones listed, under 85% were seen once; the top ten hold approximately 3%. The specimen was peripheral blood. The receptors were sampled from a man between 65 and 85 years old with acute or convalescent COVID-19. CDR3s include the opening cysteine and the closing phenylalanine or tryptophan. Each record gives: D gene, J gene, V gene, clone size, CDR3 protein, CDR3 DNA. A D gene is named only where the DNA matches it firmly. Rows may omit the clone size; those that give it use once, few, many or a size class.

d_call: NA; j_call: TRBJ2-1; v_call: TRBV11-2; clone_size: NA; cdr3_aa: CASSFRDSYNEQFF; cdr3_nt: TGTGCCAGCAGCTTTCGGGATTCCTACAATGAGCAGTTCTTC
d_call: TRBD1; j_call: TRBJ1-5; v_call: TRBV2; clone_size: NA; cdr3_aa: CASSRDRDPAISNQPQHF; cdr3_nt: TGTGCCAGCAGTCGAGACAGGGACCCCGCTATTAGCAATCAGCCCCAGCATTTT
d_call: NA; j_call: TRBJ1-1; v_call: TRBV27; clone_size: NA; cdr3_aa: CASSFTMTGNTEAFF; cdr3_nt: TGTGCCAGCAGTTTTACGATGACAGGAAACACTGAAGCTTTCTTT
d_call: NA; j_call: TRBJ2-1; v_call: TRBV19; clone_size: NA; cdr3_aa: CASSILGGGSNNEQFF; cdr3_nt: TGTGCCAGTAGTATACTGGGGGGAGGCTCAAACAATGAGCAGTTCTTC
d_call: TRBD1; j_call: TRBJ1-6; v_call: TRBV6-6; clone_size: once; cdr3_aa: CASGAGTGGNSPLHF; cdr3_nt: TGTGCCAGCGGCGCCGGGACAGGGGGGAATTCACCCCTCCACTTT
d_call: TRBD1; j_call: TRBJ2-7; v_call: TRBV13; clone_size: NA; cdr3_aa: CASSPGTGGSLGEQYF; cdr3_nt: TGTGCCAGCAGCCCCGGGACAGGGGGCTCGTTGGGCGAGCAGTACTTC
d_call: TRBD2; j_call: TRBJ2-2; v_call: TRBV5-1; clone_size: NA; cdr3_aa: CASRTSGGTWELFF; cdr3_nt: TGCGCCAGCAGGACTAGCGGGGGCACATGGGAGCTGTTTTTT
d_call: NA; j_call: TRBJ2-7; v_call: TRBV15; clone_size: NA; cdr3_aa: CATSTPNEAMGEQYF; cdr3_nt: TGTGCCACCAGCACCCCGAACGAGGCGATGGGCGAGCAGTACTTC
d_call: NA; j_call: TRBJ2-5; v_call: TRBV3-1/TRBV3-2; clone_size: NA; cdr3_aa: CASSPRLYQETQYF; cdr3_nt: TGTGCCAGCAGCCCAAGACTGTACCAAGAGACCCAGTACTTC
d_call: NA; j_call: TRBJ2-7; v_call: TRBV30; clone_size: medium-sized; cdr3_aa: CAWKVGGREQYF; cdr3_nt: TGTGCCTGGAAAGTGGGCGGGCGGGAGCAGTACTTC
d_call: NA; j_call: TRBJ1-5; v_call: TRBV7-6; clone_size: NA; cdr3_aa: CASSLGASPEWPQHF; cdr3_nt: TGTGCCAGCAGCTTAGGGGCAAGCCCGGAATGGCCCCAGCATTTT
d_call: TRBD1; j_call: TRBJ1-4; v_call: TRBV18; clone_size: NA; cdr3_aa: CASSPLGQGNEKLFF; cdr3_nt: TGTGCCAGCTCACCATTGGGACAGGGGAATGAAAAACTGTTTTTT
d_call: NA; j_call: TRBJ1-2; v_call: TRBV5-4; clone_size: NA; cdr3_aa: CASSLAGDFKQGENPGYTF; cdr3_nt: TGTGCCAGCAGCTTGGCCGGCGATTTTAAGCAGGGTGAAAATCCTGGCTACACCTTC
d_call: NA; j_call: TRBJ1-2; v_call: TRBV10-3; clone_size: NA; cdr3_aa: CAISERQGNYGYTF; cdr3_nt: TGTGCCATCAGTGAGCGGCAGGGTAACTATGGCTACACCTTC
d_call: TRBD2; j_call: TRBJ2-5; v_call: TRBV30; clone_size: NA; cdr3_aa: CAWSVAGGLETQYF; cdr3_nt: TGTGCCTGGAGTGTAGCGGGAGGTCTAGAGACCCAGTACTTC
d_call: TRBD2; j_call: TRBJ2-7; v_call: TRBV4-3; clone_size: NA; cdr3_aa: CASSQDTSGAYEQYF; cdr3_nt: TGCGCCAGCAGCCAAGATACTAGCGGGGCCTACGAGCAGTACTTC
d_call: TRBD1; j_call: TRBJ2-5; v_call: TRBV5-1; clone_size: NA; cdr3_aa: CASSLTGGEETQYF; cdr3_nt: TGCGCCAGCAGCCTGACAGGGGGCGAAGAGACCCAGTACTTC